This T cell receptor beta chain came from a study of metastatic and nonmetastatic thyroid tumors. Study details: Across peripheral blood and tumor or nodule tissue samples taken from malignant and benign thyroid patients, the repertoires were compared with one another.

Authors' processing steps: Clinicopathological groups of papillary thyroid cancer showed CDR3 differences that were used to build a distant-metastasis classifier. With MiXCR, TCRdb called clones anew from the PCR reads. TCRdb's processing, not the authors', yielded these V and J calls. The sample lists some 30,000 clones; 7% to 9% were seen once. From germline, CDR1 is SSHAT and CDR2 FNYEAQ (reference sequence). The CDR3 contains 15 residues. The entire patient cohort was treatment-naive prior to thyroid surgery. At least ten counts were recorded for this clone. Its antigen is currently unknown. Mismatch with germline at one junction end may stem from a read error. Overall study results and limits: Reported TCR beta diversity, measured in blood and tumor, was significantly higher for malignant thyroid tumors than for benign nodules.

V gene TRBV7-7 combines with J gene TRBJ2-5; D remains ambiguous. Sequencing input: blood. The clonotype originates from a female donor with papillary thyroid cancer or a benign thyroid nodule (not recorded which). Some clones in this sample may be carry-over from other donors' samples. In DNA form, the CDR3 reads TGTGCTAGCAGCCCCGGTTTCGCGGTACAAGAGACCCAGTACTTC. It codes for CASSPGFAVQETQYF. Using reference TRBV7-7 and TRBJ2-5 for the parts outside the CDR3, the full variable domain is GAGVSQSPRYKVTKRGQDVTLRCDPISSHATLYWYQQALGQGPEFLTYFNYEAQPDKSGLPSDRFSAERPEGSISTLTIQRTEQRDSAMYRCASSPGFAVQETQYFGPGTRLLVL.